This T cell receptor beta chain is from a study of OX40 agonist ivuxolimab in advanced cancers. V lost 7 bases, J lost 4 bases, and 16 bases lay in between. The length of the CDR3 is 13 residues. Germline V gene lookup returns CDR1 SQVTM and CDR2 ANQGSEA. Repertoires were generated with immunoSEQ multiplex PCR, while TCRdb's copy carries only in-frame clones and drops some. The sample yields about 89,000 clones, around 90% seen once. The chain recombines TRBV29-1 with TRBJ2-5; a weak D match, TRBD2 (6 bases). Sample: CD4+ or CD8+ T cells sorted from blood, taken in a trial of the OX40 agonist ivuxolimab. This clonotype originated in an adult with an advanced solid tumor such as melanoma, head and neck, liver or kidney cancer. The DNA for the CDR3 is TGCAGCGACCTCGGCCTGGGGGGAGAGACCCAGTACTTC. Translated, it gives CSDLGLGGETQYF.